This T cell receptor (beta chain) comes out of a study of beta chain features in type 1 diabetes. Regarding the study as a whole: Shorter templates might be favored by PCR, equally in patients and controls. Fewer junction insertions and more nucleotide deletions appeared in type 1 diabetes patients. TCRB CDR3s were moderately but significantly shorter in Type 1 diabetes patients in all four CD4+ subsets.

V gave up 0 bases and J gave up 4 bases, with 12 bases separating them. Germline V gene data show CDR1 as SQVTM and CDR2 as ANQGSEA. CDR3 length: 14 amino acids. This clone came up a few times. Its antigen remains unidentified. The entirety of the isolated RNA underwent reverse transcription, so expressed TCRB transcripts were sequenced. An average of about 3.57 million reads was obtained for naive, central memory and regulatory T cell samples. Sequenced by immunoSEQ multiplex PCR; TCRdb stores in-frame clones only, minus some. The sample contains 400,000 or so clones, over 9.5% of which appear only once.

The chain uses TRBV29-1 and TRBJ1-2, with D perhaps matching TRBD1 (5 bases). This TCR was sampled from a woman between 18 and 29 years old with type 1 diabetes. Material for sequencing was naive CD4+ T cells from blood. The CDR3 here is CSVEDLQGSYGYTF. As DNA, the CDR3 is TGCAGCGTTGAAGATTTGCAGGGCAGCTATGGCTACACCTTC.